The clone carrying this TCR beta chain was counted once. This sample stems from a study of blood T cell repertoires in COVID-19. Participants came from fewer than 25 US areas, aged about 18 to 89 years. Participant reports of clinical history set cohort assignment. Trimming left V 0 bases short and J 2 bases short, with 5 bases between. Per germline, CDR1 LNHDA and CDR2 SQIVND (reference sequence). This CDR3 has 13 amino acids. Per the authors' pipeline: Using reference gene primer amplification, nucleated cell counts were estimated. TCRdb's copy holds only in-frame clones and misses some; the assay was immunoSEQ multiplex PCR. V and J calls and clone size are as listed in that table; D and trimming were resolved from the DNA. The sample yields about 210,000 clones, around 86% seen once.

Sequencing was done on a sample of PBMCs or T cells enriched from blood (not recorded which). The clonotype originates from a woman aged 45-60 years with acute COVID-19. This chain connects TRBV19 to TRBJ2-7, with a tentative D call TRBD1 (5 bases). The CDR3 DNA follows: TGTGCCAGTAGTATAGACAGGGCCTACGAGCAGTACTTC. Amino acids: CASSIDRAYEQYF.